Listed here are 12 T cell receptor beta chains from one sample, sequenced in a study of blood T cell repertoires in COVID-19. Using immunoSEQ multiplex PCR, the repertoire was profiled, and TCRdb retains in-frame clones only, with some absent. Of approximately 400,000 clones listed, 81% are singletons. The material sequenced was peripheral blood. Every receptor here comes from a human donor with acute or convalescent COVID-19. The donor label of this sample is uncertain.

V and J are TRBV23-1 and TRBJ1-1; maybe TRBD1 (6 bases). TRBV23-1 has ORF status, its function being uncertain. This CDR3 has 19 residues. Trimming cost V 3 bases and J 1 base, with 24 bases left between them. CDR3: CASSQGTNPPFTSNTEAFF. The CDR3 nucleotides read TGCGCCAGCAGTCAGGGGACAAATCCCCCATTCACCTCGAACACTGAAGCTTTCTTT.

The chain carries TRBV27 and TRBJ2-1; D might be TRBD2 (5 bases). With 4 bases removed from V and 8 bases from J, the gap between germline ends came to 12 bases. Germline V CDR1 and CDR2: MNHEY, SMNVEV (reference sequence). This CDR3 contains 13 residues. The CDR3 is CASSSRVPHEQFF. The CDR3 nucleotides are TGTGCCAGCAGTTCGCGGGTTCCCCATGAGCAGTTCTTC.

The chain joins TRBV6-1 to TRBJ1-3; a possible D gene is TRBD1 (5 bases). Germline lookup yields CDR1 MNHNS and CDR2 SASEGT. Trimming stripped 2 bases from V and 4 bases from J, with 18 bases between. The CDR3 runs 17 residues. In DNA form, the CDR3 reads TGTGCCAGCAGTGAAAGTCTTGGGCGGGGGGGAGGAAACACCATATATTTT. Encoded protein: CASSESLGRGGGNTIYF.

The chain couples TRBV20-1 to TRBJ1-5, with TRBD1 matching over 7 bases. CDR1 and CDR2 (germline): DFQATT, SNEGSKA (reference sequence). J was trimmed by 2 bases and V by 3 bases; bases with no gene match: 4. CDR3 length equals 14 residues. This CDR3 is CSASGTGGNQPQHF. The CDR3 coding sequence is TGCAGTGCTAGTGGCACAGGGGGCAATCAGCCCCAGCATTTT.

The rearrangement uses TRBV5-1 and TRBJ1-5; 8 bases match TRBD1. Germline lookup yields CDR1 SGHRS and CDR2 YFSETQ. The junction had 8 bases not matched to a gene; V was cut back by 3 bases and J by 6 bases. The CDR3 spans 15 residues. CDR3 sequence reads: CASSYGTGNSQPQHF. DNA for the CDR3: TGCGCCAGCAGCTACGGGACAGGCAATTCTCAGCCCCAGCATTTT.

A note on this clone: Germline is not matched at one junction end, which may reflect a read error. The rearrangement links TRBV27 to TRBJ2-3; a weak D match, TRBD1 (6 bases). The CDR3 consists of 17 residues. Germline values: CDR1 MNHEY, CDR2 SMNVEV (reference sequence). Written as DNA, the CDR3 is TGTGCCAGCAGTCTATCATCACGACACCACAGGGCAGATACGCAGTATTTT. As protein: CASSLSSRHHRADTQYF.

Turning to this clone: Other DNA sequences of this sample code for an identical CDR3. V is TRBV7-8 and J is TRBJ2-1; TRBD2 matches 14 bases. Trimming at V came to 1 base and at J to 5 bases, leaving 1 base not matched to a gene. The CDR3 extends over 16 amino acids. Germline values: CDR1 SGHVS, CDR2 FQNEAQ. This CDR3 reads CASSLGLAGGDNEQFF. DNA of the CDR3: TGTGCCAGCAGCTTAGGACTAGCGGGAGGGGACAATGAGCAGTTCTTC.

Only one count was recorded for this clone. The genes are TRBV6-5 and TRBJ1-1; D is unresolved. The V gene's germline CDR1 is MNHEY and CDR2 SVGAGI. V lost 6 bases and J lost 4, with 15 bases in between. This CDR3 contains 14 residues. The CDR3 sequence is CASSSGFRVTEAFF. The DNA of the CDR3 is TGTGCCAGCAGCTCCGGTTTTCGTGTCACTGAAGCTTTCTTT.

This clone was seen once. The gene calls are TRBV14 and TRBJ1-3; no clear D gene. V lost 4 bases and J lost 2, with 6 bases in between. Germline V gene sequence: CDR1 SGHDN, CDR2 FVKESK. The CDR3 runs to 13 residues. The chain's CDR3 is CASSPGTGNTIYF. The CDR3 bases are TGTGCCAGCAGCCCGGGGACTGGAAACACCATATATTTT.

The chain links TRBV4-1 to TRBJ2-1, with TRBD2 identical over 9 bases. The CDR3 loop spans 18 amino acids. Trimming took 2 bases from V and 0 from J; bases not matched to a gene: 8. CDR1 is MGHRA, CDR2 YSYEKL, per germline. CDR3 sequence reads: CASSQSAISGSSYNEQFF. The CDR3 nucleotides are TGCGCCAGCAGCCAATCCGCCATTAGCGGGAGCTCCTACAATGAGCAGTTCTTC.

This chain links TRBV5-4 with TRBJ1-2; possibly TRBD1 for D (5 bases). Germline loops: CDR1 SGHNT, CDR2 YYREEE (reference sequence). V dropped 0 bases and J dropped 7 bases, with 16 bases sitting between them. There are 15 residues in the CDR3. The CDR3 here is CASSLGGVQASGYTF. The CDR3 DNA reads TGTGCCAGCAGCTTGGGGGGGGTGCAGGCAAGTGGCTACACCTTC. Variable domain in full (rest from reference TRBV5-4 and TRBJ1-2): ETGVTQSPTHLIKTRGQQVTLRCSSQSGHNTVSWYQQALGQGPQFIFQYYREEENGRGNFPPRFSGLQFPNYSSELNVNALELDDSALYLCASSLGGVQASGYTFGSGTRLTVV.

The chain's CDR3 is CASSVASGPSTDTQYF. The CDR3 region has the DNA TGTGCCAGCAGTGTGGCTAGCGGGCCTAGCACAGATACGCAGTATTTT. This chain joins TRBV2 and TRBJ2-3, with 8 bases aligning to TRBD2. Trimming cost V 4 bases and J 0 bases; bases outside gene matches: 6. Per the germline V gene, CDR1 is SNHLY and CDR2 is FYNNEI. This CDR3 is built from 16 residues.